This T cell receptor (beta chain) was documented in a study of T cell responses to AZD1222 COVID-19 vaccine. TCRdb's copy holds only in-frame clones and misses some; the assay was immunoSEQ multiplex PCR. The sample has 110,000 to 150,000 clones, approximately 92% seen once. This CDR3 is 13 amino acids long. V shed 2 bases and J 11 bases; nucleotides not matched to a gene: 6. The sample in question was peripheral blood, obtained on day 0 of AZD1222 vaccination. The sequence was collected from an adult in good health. The chain couples TRBV12-3 or TRBV12-4 to TRBJ1-1; TRBD1 matches 9 bases. CDR3 amino acids: CASSLTGGQGAFF. The CDR3 nucleotides are TGTGCCAGCAGTTTAACAGGGGGCCAGGGGGCTTTCTTT.